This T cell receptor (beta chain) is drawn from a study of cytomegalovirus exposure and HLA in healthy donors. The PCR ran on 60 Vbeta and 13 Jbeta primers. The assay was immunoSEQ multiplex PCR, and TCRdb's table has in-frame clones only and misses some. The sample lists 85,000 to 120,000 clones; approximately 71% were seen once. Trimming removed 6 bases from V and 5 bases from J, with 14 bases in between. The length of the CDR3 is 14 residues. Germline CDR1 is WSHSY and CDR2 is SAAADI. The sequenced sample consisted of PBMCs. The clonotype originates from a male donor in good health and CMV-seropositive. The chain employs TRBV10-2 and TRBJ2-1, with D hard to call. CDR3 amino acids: CASRRLSANNEQFF. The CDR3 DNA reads TGCGCCAGCAGGCGGCTGAGCGCGAACAATGAGCAGTTCTTC.